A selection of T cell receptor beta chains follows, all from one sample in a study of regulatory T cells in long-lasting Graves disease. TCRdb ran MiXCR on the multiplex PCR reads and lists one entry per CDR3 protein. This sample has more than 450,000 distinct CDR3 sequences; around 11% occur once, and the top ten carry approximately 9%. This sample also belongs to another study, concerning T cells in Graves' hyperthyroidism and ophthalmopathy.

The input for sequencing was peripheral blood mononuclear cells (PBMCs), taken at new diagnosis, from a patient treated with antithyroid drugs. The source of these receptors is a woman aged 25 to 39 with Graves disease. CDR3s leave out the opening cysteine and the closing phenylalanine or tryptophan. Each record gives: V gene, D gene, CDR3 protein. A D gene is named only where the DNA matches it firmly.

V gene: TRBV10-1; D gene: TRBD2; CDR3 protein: ASSESASGGTQY
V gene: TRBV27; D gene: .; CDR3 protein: ASRPKGGTYSYEQY
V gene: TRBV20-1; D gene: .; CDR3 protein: SARATGQGTYNEQF
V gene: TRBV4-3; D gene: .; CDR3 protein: ASSQDGAGLNTDTQY
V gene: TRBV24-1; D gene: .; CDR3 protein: ATSRGLGYEQY
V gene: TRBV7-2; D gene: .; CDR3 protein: ASSLGTGYDEQF
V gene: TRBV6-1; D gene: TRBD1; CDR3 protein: ASRRTGAGNTIY
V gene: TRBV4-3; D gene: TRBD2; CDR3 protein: ASSLREGLAGVNEQF
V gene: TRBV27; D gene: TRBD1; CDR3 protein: ASSLIGTGAGELF
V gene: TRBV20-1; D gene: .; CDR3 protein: SVQGSMNTEAF
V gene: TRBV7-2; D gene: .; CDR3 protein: ASSYRVLSYEQY
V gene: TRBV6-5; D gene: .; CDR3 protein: ASSYDATRGYT
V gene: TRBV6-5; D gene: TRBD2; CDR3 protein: ASSYRTSGPYEQY
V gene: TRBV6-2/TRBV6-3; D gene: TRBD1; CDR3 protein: ASSLGQGARNEQF
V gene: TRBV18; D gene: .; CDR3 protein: ASSPDRSSYNEQF
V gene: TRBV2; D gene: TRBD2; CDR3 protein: ASSSVPTGTRHNEQF
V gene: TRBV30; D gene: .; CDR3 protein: AWRTPRGGGNGYT
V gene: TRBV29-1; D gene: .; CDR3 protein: SVDSTGFGNTIY
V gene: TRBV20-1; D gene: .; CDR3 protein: SARGFGFDYEQY
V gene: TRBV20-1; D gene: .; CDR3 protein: SARDGTLFEQY
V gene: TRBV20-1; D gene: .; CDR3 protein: SARSYEQY
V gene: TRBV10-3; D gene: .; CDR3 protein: AISGEAALSNEKLF
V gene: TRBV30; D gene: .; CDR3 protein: AWSENKPGRRADTQY
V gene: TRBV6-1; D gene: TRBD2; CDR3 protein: ASRPTSGRAGEQY
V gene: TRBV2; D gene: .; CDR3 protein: ASSRDVNYGYT
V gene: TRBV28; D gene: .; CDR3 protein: ASSFDGTIY
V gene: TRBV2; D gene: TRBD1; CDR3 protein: ASSEEGTAEAF
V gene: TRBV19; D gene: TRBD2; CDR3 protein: ASSIWGLAGGFRTDTQY
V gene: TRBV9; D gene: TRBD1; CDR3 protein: ASSATGELHGRPQH
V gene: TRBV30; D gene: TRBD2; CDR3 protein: AWSVRLSGIYNEQF
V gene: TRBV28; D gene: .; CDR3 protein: ASRPTGSTNYGYT
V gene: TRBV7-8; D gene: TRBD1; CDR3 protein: ASSWTGGAEQF
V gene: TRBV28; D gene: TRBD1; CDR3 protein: ASIRRTGGPETQY